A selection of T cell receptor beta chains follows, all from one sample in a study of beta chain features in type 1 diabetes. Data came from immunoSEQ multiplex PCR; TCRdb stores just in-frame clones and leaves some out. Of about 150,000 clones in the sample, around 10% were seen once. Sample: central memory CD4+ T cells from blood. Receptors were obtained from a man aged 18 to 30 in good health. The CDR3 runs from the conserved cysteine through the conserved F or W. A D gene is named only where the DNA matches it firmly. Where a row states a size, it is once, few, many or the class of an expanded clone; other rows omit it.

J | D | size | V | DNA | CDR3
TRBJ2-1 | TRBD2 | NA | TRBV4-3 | TGCGCCAGCAGCCAAGTAGCGGGAAATAGGAATGAGCAGTTCTTC | CASSQVAGNRNEQFF
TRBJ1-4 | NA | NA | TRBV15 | TGTGCCACCAGCAGAGATGGAACAGGGACCCGGGGAAAACTGTTTTTT | CATSRDGTGTRGKLFF
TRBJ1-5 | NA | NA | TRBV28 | TGTGCCAGCAGTGCTTATCAGCCCCAGCATTTT | CASSAYQPQHF
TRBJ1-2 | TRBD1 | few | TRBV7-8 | TGTGCCAGCAGCTCACAGGGGGCTAGCTATGGCTACACCTTC | CASSSQGASYGYTF
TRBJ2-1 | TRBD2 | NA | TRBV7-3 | TGTGCCAGCAGCTCTGGGCGAAGGGGCGGACTAGCGGCGACGAACAATGAGCAGTTCTTC | CASSSGRRGGLAATNNEQFF
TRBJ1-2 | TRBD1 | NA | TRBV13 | TGTGCCAGCAGCTTTTCAGGGGGCAACTATGGCTACACCTTC | CASSFSGGNYGYTF
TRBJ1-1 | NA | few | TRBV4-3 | TGCGCCAGCAGCCAAGATCTGTCTTGGGCTGAAGCTTTCTTT | CASSQDLSWAEAFF
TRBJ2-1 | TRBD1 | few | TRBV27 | TGTGCCAGCAACCCTGGACAGGGGAAGTCCTACAATGAGCAGTTCTTC | CASNPGQGKSYNEQFF
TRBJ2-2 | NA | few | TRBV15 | TGTGCCACCAGCGCCTGGACAGTAACGAACACCGGGGAGCTGTTTTTT | CATSAWTVTNTGELFF
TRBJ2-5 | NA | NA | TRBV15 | TGTGCCACCAGCAGAGGGACTCCTAGGGGCCAAGAGACCCAGTACTTC | CATSRGTPRGQETQYF
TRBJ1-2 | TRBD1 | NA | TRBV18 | TGTGCCAGCTCACCCCGGGACAGCCCTTTTGGCTACACCTTC | CASSPRDSPFGYTF
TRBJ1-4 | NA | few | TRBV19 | TGTGCCAGTAAAGGAGCGGCAACTAATGAAAAACTGTTTTTT | CASKGAATNEKLFF
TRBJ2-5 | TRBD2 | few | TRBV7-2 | TGTGCCAGCAGCCCCGGGAGTAGCGGGCGGCAAGAGACCCAGTACTTC | CASSPGSSGRQETQYF
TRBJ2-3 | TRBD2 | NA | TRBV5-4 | TGTGCCAGCGGTACTAGCGCGGGGGCAGATACGCAGTATTTT | CASGTSAGADTQYF
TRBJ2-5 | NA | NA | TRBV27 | TGTGCCAGCAGTTTATCTATAGGAAGAGAGACCCAGTACTTC | CASSLSIGRETQYF
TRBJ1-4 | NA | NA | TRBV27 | TGTGCCAGCAGAGGGAACAATGAAAAACTGTTTTTT | CASRGNNEKLFF
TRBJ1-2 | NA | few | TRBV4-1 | TGCGCCAGCAGCCAAATGGCCAGCCCTTCTAACTATGGCTACACCTTC | CASSQMASPSNYGYTF
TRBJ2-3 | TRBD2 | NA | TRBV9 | TGTGCCATCCCTCCGCGGACATATAGCGGGAGGGAGGGCACAGATACGCAGTATTTT | CAIPPRTYSGREGTDTQYF
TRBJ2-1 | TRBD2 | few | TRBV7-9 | TGTGCCAGCAGCCCGAAAGGACTAGCGGGAGGTTACAATGAGCAGTTCTTC | CASSPKGLAGGYNEQFF
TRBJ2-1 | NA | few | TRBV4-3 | TGCGCCAGCAGCCAAGAGGAAGGGGCATACAATGAGCAGTTCTTC | CASSQEEGAYNEQFF
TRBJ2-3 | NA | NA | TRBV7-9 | TGTGCCAGCAGCTTAGGAAACAGTTTCACAGATACGCAGTATTTT | CASSLGNSFTDTQYF
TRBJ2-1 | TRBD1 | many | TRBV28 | TGTGCCAGCAGTTTTCGGGACAGTCAGTTCTTC | CASSFRDSQFF
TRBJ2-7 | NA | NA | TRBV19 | TGTGCCAGTAGTATCTCCCGAACCTACGAGCAGTACTTC | CASSISRTYEQYF
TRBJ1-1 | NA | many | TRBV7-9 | TGTGCCAGCAGCCCACAAGTGTTGAACACTGAAGCTTTCTTT | CASSPQVLNTEAFF
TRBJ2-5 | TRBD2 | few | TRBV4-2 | TGTGCCAGCAGCCAAGATTGGCTTAGCGGGGGGGCGGAGACCCAGTACTTC | CASSQDWLSGGAETQYF
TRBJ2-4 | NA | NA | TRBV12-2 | TGTGCAAGTCGCTTAGTCGGACGGGGGCCGGACATTCAGTACTTC | CASRLVGRGPDIQYF
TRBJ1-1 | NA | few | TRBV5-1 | TGCGCCAGCAGCGCGGGTGGCTACACTGAAGCTTTCTTT | CASSAGGYTEAFF
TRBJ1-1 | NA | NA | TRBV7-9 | TGTGCCAGCAGCTTAGAAAGCGTGAACACTGAAGCTTTCTTT | CASSLESVNTEAFF
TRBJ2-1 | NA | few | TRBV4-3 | TGCGCCAGCAGCCAAGAGACTAGGGTAAGGTGGAGTGAGCAGTTCTTC | CASSQETRVRWSEQFF
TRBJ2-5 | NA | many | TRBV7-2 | TGTGCCAGCAGCCTGACTCCGACCCAGTACTTC | CASSLTPTQYF
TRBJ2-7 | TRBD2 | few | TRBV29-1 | TGCAGCGTTGCGGGACTAGCGGGAGATCCGTACGAGCAGTACTTC | CSVAGLAGDPYEQYF
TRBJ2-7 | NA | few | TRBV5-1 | TGCGCCAGCAGCTTGGGAACATTACAGGGTAGCTACGAGCAGTACTTC | CASSLGTLQGSYEQYF
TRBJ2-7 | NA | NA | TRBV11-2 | TGTGCCAGCAGACAGCAGGGTTATTTCGACGAGCAGTACTTC | CASRQQGYFDEQYF